The next 9 T cell receptor beta chains were all read from a single sample in a study of shared clonotypes between healthy human individuals (dated by TCRdb to 2020 to 2022). Libraries were prepared through the immunoSEQ multiplex PCR assay. TCRdb limited this immuneACCESS table to in-frame rearrangements with V and J called. A share of clones is missing; checked studies link under half to unresolved V genes, and the rest is unexplained. Across this sample there are about 2,500,000 clones, with just over 90% seen only once. About 0.13% of the sample is held by the ten biggest clonotypes. Sequenced material: naive CD4+ T cells sorted from blood. Reading the label with the study, this specimen's cell subset or site is: CD45RA+ positively selected. All receptors come from a man aged 18 to 29 in good health.

About this clone: At one of its ends the junction is not consistent with the germline gene, which may arise from a read error. The chain recombines TRBV2 with TRBJ2-7, with 7 bases lining up with TRBD2. The CDR3 length is 13 residues. Looked up from germline, CDR1 is SNHLY and CDR2 is FYNNEI. The CDR3 nucleotides are TGTGCCAGCTCGAGGGGAGGGTCCTTCGAGCAGTACTTC. Protein: CASSRGGSFEQYF.

Concerning this clone: At the DNA level, this CDR3 is encoded by other sequences in the same sample as well. The rearrangement uses TRBV19 and TRBJ2-3; no reliable D call. From germline, CDR1 is LNHDA and CDR2 SQIVND (reference sequence). There are 14 residues in the CDR3. The V gene lost 2 bases and the J gene lost 0 bases, with 6 bases spanning the gap. CDR3 nucleotide sequence: TGTGCCAGTAGTATAAACCCTAGCACAGATACGCAGTATTTT. Amino acid sequence: CASSINPSTDTQYF.

A remark on this clone: This CDR3 is also generated by other DNA sequences in the sample. V is TRBV7-9 and J is TRBJ1-1; tentative D call: TRBD1 (6 bases). V lost 5 bases to trimming and J lost 1 base, with 11 bases between them. This CDR3 spans 14 amino acids. Germline lookup yields CDR1 SEHNR and CDR2 FQNEAQ (reference sequence). The CDR3 DNA reads as TGTGCCAGCAGCCTAACGACAGGGAACACTGAAGCTTTCTTT. It encodes CASSLTTGNTEAFF.

For the CDR3, the DNA is TGTGCCAGTAGTACCAGGGGGCCTGAAGCTTTCTTT. Residues: CASSTRGPEAFF. The rearrangement joins TRBV19 to TRBJ1-1, with TRBD1 matching 8 bases. J was trimmed by 6 bases and V by 4 bases; bases with no gene match: 1. Germline V gene sequence: CDR1 LNHDA, CDR2 SQIVND (reference sequence). The CDR3 is 12 amino acids.

The chain recombines TRBV6-5 with TRBJ2-7, with TRBD1 matching 9 bases. Germline trimming cut 4 bases from V and 4 bases from J; bases unmatched to any gene: 8. The germline V gene encodes CDR1 MNHEY and CDR2 SVGAGI. The CDR3 is made up of 15 amino acids. This CDR3 is CASSSTGTGRYEQYF. The CDR3 coding sequence is TGTGCCAGCAGTTCAACCGGGACAGGGAGATACGAGCAGTACTTC.

V gene TRBV6-5 combines with J gene TRBJ2-7, with unresolved D. Trimming pared 0 bases from V and 4 bases from J, leaving 10 bases between. Germline loops: CDR1 MNHEY, CDR2 SVGAGI. The CDR3 length is 14 residues. The CDR3 DNA follows: TGTGCCAGCAGTTACTCAGGGTTCATGTACGAGCAGTACTTC. This sequence encodes CASSYSGFMYEQYF.

The chain links TRBV11-2 to TRBJ1-6; D perhaps matches TRBD1 (6 bases). Trimming removed 1 base from V and 6 bases from J, with 13 bases in between. Germline V gene data show CDR1 as SGHAT and CDR2 as FQNNGV. This CDR3 contains 16 residues. The CDR3 reads CASSLAIGTLNSPLHF. The CDR3 bases are TGTGCCAGCAGCTTAGCAATCGGGACACTTAATTCACCCCTCCACTTT.

V usage is TRBV11-2 and J usage is TRBJ2-2; 7 bases align to TRBD2. V trimming: 5 bases; J trimming: 4 bases; junction bases outside the gene matches: 10. This CDR3 is built from 16 residues. The germline gives CDR1 SGHAT, CDR2 FQNNGV. CDR3 DNA: TGTGCCAGCAGCAAACCGACTAGCCGCGGCACCGGGGAGCTGTTTTTT. Protein sequence: CASSKPTSRGTGELFF.

The chain uses TRBV5-1 and TRBJ2-5, with D hard to call. Trimming stripped 0 bases from V and 5 bases from J, with 14 bases between. Germline V gene lookup returns CDR1 SGHRS and CDR2 YFSETQ. CDR3 size: 15 residues. The DNA for the CDR3 is TGCGCCAGCAGCTTGGCCCAAGGGCCTCGGGAGACCCAGTACTTC. This gives the protein CASSLAQGPRETQYF. The whole variable domain, filled in from reference TRBV5-1 and TRBJ2-5, reads KAGVTQTPRYLIKTRGQQVTLSCSPISGHRSVSWYQQTPGQGLQFLFEYFSETQRNKGNFPGRFSGRQFSNSRSEMNVSTLELGDSALYLCASSLAQGPRETQYFGPGTRLLVL.